This TCR beta chain comes out of a study of molecular identifiers for immune sequencing clone quantification. General observations from the study: Some 970,000 naive cells reportedly did not prevent detection of spiked Jurkat TCR RNA from one cell.

From the PCR reads, TCRdb called clonotypes with MiXCR, one entry per CDR3 protein. The sample shows over 600,000 distinct CDR3 sequences, 20% of them seen only once. Germline assignment: CDR1 WSHSY and CDR2 SAAADI. The CDR3 sequence is 14 residues long. Trimming took 3 bases from V and 2 from J, leaving 11 bases between them. As for this clonotype: Its antigen remains unidentified.

Naive CD8 T cells were picked out by sorting for CD8+CD4-CCR7+CD45RA+. Sequencing was performed on naive CD8+ T cells from blood, with Jurkat cell RNA spiked in. Described subset: FACS-sorted CD8+CD4-CCR7+CD45RA+ naive T cells. This TCR derives from a human donor in good health. Some libraries in this study had Jurkat cell RNA spiked in. This sequence joins TRBV10-2 and TRBJ2-7; possibly TRBD2 for D (5 bases). The CDR3 sequence is CASSDIGEPYEQYF. CDR3 in DNA: TGCGCCAGCAGTGATATCGGGGAACCCTACGAGCAGTACTTC.